The 9 T cell receptor beta chains below come from one sample, sequenced in a study of a mutant IDH1 vaccine in newly diagnosed glioma. This table comes from immunoSEQ multiplex PCR, and its TCRdb copy is limited to in-frame clones, with some not included. The sample lists 30,000 to 40,000 clones, roughly three quarters seen once, with less than 9.5% in the top ten. Time point here: baseline, week 1 (first vaccination visit). Treatment noted: pre-vaccination baseline after standard-of-care therapy. Sequencing used PBMCs, obtained from a glioma patient treated with radiotherapy, temozolomide or both. These receptor sequences come from a man between 40 and 49 years old with glioma. Some clones in this sample may be carry-over from other donors' samples.

This clone was found once. J is TRBJ2-1 and V is TRBV20-1, with no clear D. Germline CDR1 DFQATT, CDR2 SNEGSKA (reference sequence). The CDR3 contains 8 residues. CDR3 nucleotides: TGCAGGGAGAGTGAGCAGTTCTTC. Its translation is CRESEQFF.

This clone was counted a few times. The rearrangement uses TRBV30 and TRBJ1-1, with 7 bases fitting TRBD1. The trim removed 5 bases at V and 4 bases at J, leaving 1 base unmatched. The germline V gene has CDR1 GTSNPN and CDR2 SVGIG (reference sequence). The CDR3 is 11 amino acids. The CDR3: CAWAGGTEAFF. The CDR3 nucleotides are TGTGCCTGGGCAGGGGGCACTGAAGCTTTCTTT.

This clone was picked up one time. As DNA, the CDR3 is TGCGCCAGCAGCCAAGGGTCTGGGACGGCCGTTTATGGCTACACCTTC. Translated: CASSQGSGTAVYGYTF. The chain employs TRBV4-1 and TRBJ1-2, with D perhaps matching TRBD1 (5 bases). This CDR3 is built from 16 residues. Germline V gives CDR1 MGHRA, CDR2 YSYEKL. The V gene lost 1 base and the J gene lost 5 bases, with 17 bases spanning the gap.

The chain employs TRBV7-9 and TRBJ2-3, with D perhaps matching TRBD1 (6 bases). V was shortened by 5 bases and J by 0 bases, with 21 bases between the two germline ends. CDR3 length: 18 residues. CDR1 SEHNR and CDR2 FQNEAQ come from the germline V gene (reference sequence). CDR3 DNA: TGTGCCAGCAGCCTCACGGGACATCTGAAAACTAGCACAGATACGCAGTATTTT. Residues: CASSLTGHLKTSTDTQYF.

The gene calls are TRBV4-2 and TRBJ1-4; D perhaps matches TRBD1 (5 bases). The CDR3 is 16 residues long. The V end was cut by 1 base, the J end by 4 bases, with 13 bases between. Germline CDR1 reads LGHNA; CDR2 reads YNFKEQ. The CDR3 DNA is TGTGCCAGCAGCCAAGGGGGTTGGGGCGGTAATGAAAAACTGTTTTTT. Translated, it gives CASSQGGWGGNEKLFF.

The chain uses TRBV13 and TRBJ1-1; D is ambiguous. This CDR3 contains 11 residues. The germline V gene has CDR1 PRHDT and CDR2 FYEKMQ (reference sequence). Trimming took 3 bases from V and 3 from J, leaving 2 bases between them. Written as DNA, the CDR3 is TGTGCCAGCAGCTTCGACACTGAAGCTTTCTTT. Translating it yields CASSFDTEAFF.

The chain recombines TRBV9 with TRBJ1-3; D is ambiguous. The ends were cut back, 4 bases at V and 7 bases at J, with 18 bases in the middle. The CDR3 spans 15 residues. Germline lookup yields CDR1 SGDLS and CDR2 YYNGEE. CDR3 in amino acids: CASSKEGGMGNTIYF. CDR3 bases: TGTGCCAGCAGCAAAGAGGGAGGGATGGGGAACACCATATATTTT.

The rearrangement links TRBV2 to TRBJ2-7; tentatively, D is TRBD1 (6 bases). The V end was cut by 4 bases, the J end by 0 bases, with 10 bases between. Looked up from germline, CDR1 is SNHLY and CDR2 is FYNNEI. The CDR3 runs to 14 residues. The CDR3 loop reads CASSGQALSYEQYF. The DNA of the CDR3 is TGTGCCAGCAGTGGACAGGCTCTCTCCTACGAGCAGTACTTC.

The rearrangement uses TRBV15 and TRBJ1-5, with no clear D. Trimming took off 3 bases at V and 3 bases at J, with 12 bases between the two ends. The CDR3 extends over 15 amino acids. The germline V gene has CDR1 LNHNV and CDR2 YYDKDF (reference sequence). The CDR3: CATSRAKGDNQPQHF. DNA for the CDR3: TGTGCCACCAGCAGGGCCAAGGGCGACAATCAGCCCCAGCATTTT.